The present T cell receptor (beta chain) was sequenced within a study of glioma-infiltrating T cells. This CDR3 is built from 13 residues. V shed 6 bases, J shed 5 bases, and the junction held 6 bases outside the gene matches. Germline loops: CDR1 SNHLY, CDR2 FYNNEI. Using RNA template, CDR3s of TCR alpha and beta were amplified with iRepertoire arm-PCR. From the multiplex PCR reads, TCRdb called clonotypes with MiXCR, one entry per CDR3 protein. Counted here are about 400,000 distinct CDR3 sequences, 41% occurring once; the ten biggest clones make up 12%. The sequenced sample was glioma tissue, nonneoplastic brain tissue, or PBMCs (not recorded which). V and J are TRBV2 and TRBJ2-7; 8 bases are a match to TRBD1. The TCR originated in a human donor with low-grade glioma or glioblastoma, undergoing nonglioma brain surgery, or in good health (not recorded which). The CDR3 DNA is TGTGCCAGCAGAGCGGACAGGGTCAACGAGCAGTACTTC. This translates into CASRADRVNEQYF.